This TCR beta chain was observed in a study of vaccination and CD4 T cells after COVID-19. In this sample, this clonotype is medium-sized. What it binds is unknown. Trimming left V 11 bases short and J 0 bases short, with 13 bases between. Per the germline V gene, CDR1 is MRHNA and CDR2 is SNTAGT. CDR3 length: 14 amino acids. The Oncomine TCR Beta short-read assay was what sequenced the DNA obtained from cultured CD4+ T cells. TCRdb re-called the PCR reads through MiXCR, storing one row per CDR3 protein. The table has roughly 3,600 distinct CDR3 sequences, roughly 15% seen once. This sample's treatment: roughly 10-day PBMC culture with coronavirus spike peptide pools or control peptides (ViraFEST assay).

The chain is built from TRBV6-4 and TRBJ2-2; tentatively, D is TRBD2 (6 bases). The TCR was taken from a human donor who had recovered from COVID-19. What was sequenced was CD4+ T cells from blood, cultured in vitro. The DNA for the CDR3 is TGTGCCGGAGGGACGCCTCCGAACACCGGGGAGCTGTTTTTT. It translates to CAGGTPPNTGELFF.